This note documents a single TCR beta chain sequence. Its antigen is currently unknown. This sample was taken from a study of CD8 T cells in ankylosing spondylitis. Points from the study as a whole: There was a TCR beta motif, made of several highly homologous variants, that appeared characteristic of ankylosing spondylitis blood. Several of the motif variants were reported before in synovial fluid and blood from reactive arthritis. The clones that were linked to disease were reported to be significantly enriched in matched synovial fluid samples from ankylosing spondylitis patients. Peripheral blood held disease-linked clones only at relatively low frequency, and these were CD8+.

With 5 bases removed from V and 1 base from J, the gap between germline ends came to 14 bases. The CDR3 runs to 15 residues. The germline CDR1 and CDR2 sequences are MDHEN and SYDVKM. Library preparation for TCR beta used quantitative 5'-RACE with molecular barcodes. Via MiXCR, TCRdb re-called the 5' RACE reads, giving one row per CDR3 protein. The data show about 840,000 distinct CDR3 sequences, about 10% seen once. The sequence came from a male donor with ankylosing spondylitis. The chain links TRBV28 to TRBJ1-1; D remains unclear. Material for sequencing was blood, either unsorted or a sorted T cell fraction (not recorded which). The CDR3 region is CASSSPVSGNTEAFF. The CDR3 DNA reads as TGTGCCAGCAGTAGCCCAGTGTCAGGGAACACTGAAGCTTTCTTT. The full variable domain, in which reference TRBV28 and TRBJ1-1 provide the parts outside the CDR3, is DVKVTQSSRYLVKRTGEKVFLECVQDMDHENMFWYRQDPGLGLRLIYFSYDVKMKEKGDIPEGYSVSREKKERFSLILESASTNQTSMYLCASSSPVSGNTEAFFGQGTRLTVV.